The 27 T cell receptor beta chains below come from one sample, sequenced in a study of blood T cells in healthy people across ages. A second roughly 6 to 11 cycle PCR used barcoded and J-beta primers. TCRdb re-called the 5' RACE reads with MiXCR, one entry per CDR3 protein. The repertoire includes around 650,000 distinct CDR3 sequences, 32% of them detected once, and just over 15% sits in the top ten. What was sequenced was blood. These receptors were collected from a woman older than 75 in good health.

This clonotype appeared many times. The chain employs TRBV6-5 and TRBJ2-5; possibly TRBD1 or TRBD2 for D (5 bases each). The germline V and J ends were trimmed by 8 bases and 3 bases, with 13 bases remaining between them. CDR1 and CDR2 from the germline V gene are MNHEY and SVGAGI. The CDR3 runs to 13 residues. Here the CDR3 reads CASARGGEETQYF. DNA of the CDR3: TGTGCCAGCGCGAGGGGCGGCGAAGAGACCCAGTACTTC.

This clonotype was seen only a few times. The J gene is TRBJ1-3, the V gene TRBV3-1; tentatively, D is TRBD1 (6 bases). The germline gives CDR1 LGHDT, CDR2 YNNKEL (reference sequence). The CDR3 is made up of 16 amino acids. The ends were cut back, 4 bases at V and 3 bases at J, with 16 bases in the middle. The CDR3 region has the DNA TGTGCCAGCAGCCCCGGGGGGGGCATTGGTGGAAACACCATATATTTT. Translating gives CASSPGGGIGGNTIYF.

The sample holds many counts of this clonotype. CDR3 loop: CATSTLGGQFF. The CDR3 DNA is TGTGCCACCAGCACTTTAGGAGGGCAGTTCTTC. This sequence joins TRBV24-1 and TRBJ2-1, with D tentatively TRBD2 (5 bases). This CDR3 comprises 11 residues. Germline CDR1 is KGHDR and CDR2 is SFDVKD. V lost 7 bases to trimming and J lost 12 bases, with 12 bases between them.

In the case of this clonotype: At one end the junction does not follow the germline gene, possibly because of a read error. CDR3 sequence: CAGSLGGASYNEQFF. The CDR3 nucleotides are TGTGCCGGCAGCTTAGGAGGGGCCTCCTACAATGAGCAGTTCTTC. The gene calls are TRBV11-3 and TRBJ2-1; possible D gene TRBD2, 6 bases. The CDR3 sequence is 15 residues long. Germline loops: CDR1 SGHNT, CDR2 YENEEA.

The chain recombines TRBV2 with TRBJ1-1; 7 positions agree with TRBD1. This CDR3 spans 13 amino acids. The V and J ends lost 5 bases and 5 bases, in that order; junction bases with no gene match: 5. Germline CDR1 and CDR2: SNHLY and FYNNEI. CDR3 sequence reads: CASSTTGETEAFF. DNA of the CDR3: TGTGCCAGCAGTACCACAGGGGAGACTGAAGCTTTCTTT.

The gene calls are TRBV6-5 and TRBJ1-5; possibly TRBD1 for D (5 bases). Germline V gene lookup returns CDR1 MNHEY and CDR2 SVGAGI. Trimming removed 5 bases at V and 4 bases at J, with 12 bases between. The CDR3 runs to 14 residues. CDR3 in DNA: TGTGCCAGCAGTCCACAGGAGGCAAATCAGCCCCAGCATTTT. It is translated as CASSPQEANQPQHF.

A note on this clonotype: This may be a read error, as it is one base from a much larger clone. V and J are TRBV6-5 and TRBJ2-2; 9 bases align to TRBD2. Germline values: CDR1 MNHEY, CDR2 SVGAGI. The length of the CDR3 is 14 residues. The CDR3 protein is CTSRDAGGVGELFF. CDR3 nucleotides: TGTACCAGCAGGGACGCGGGGGGGGTCGGGGAGCTGTTTTTT.

This clonotype has more than one count but fewer than ten. The chain joins TRBV11-2 to TRBJ2-5, with D perhaps matching TRBD1 (5 bases). V lost 5 bases and J 5 bases, leaving 9 bases between the germline ends. This CDR3 is 12 amino acids long. Germline V CDR1 and CDR2: SGHAT, FQNNGV. CDR3 protein: CASSPRAETQYF. Here the CDR3 DNA reads TGTGCCAGCAGCCCCAGGGCTGAGACCCAGTACTTC.

The chain combines TRBV4-1 with TRBJ2-5; D may be TRBD1 (5 bases). The CDR3 sequence is 13 residues long. Trimming cost V 10 bases and J 5 bases, with 17 bases left between them. The germline CDR1 and CDR2 sequences are MGHRA and YSYEKL. CDR3 loop: CATADPKGETQYF. The DNA of the CDR3 is TGCGCCACTGCGGACCCAAAGGGGGAGACCCAGTACTTC.

About this clonotype: A much larger clone lies a single base off, so this may be a read error. The rearrangement links TRBV11-2 to TRBJ2-7, with D possibly being TRBD1 or TRBD2 (5 bases each). This CDR3 region has 15 residues. Germline V gene data show CDR1 as SGHAT and CDR2 as FQNNGV. Between the trimmed V and J ends, which lost 7 bases and 7 bases, there was a span of 23 bases. CDR3 sequence (DNA): TGTGCCAGCAACCGAGTGGGGGTCGGTCAGGATGAGCAGTACTTC. Translating it yields CASNRVGVGQDEQYF.

This clonotype was found a few times. The rearrangement joins TRBV6-1 to TRBJ1-6; 8 nucleotides match TRBD1. The ends lost 6 bases at V and 6 bases at J; junction bases unmatched: 4. Germline CDR1 is MNHNS and CDR2 is SASEGT. CDR3 length: 14 residues. CDR3 DNA: TGTGCCAGCAGCTTGGACAGGGTTAATTCACCCCTCCACTTT. Translated, it gives CASSLDRVNSPLHF.

On this clonotype itself: The conserved final phenylalanine or tryptophan is absent from the CDR3, which likely points to a read error. V is TRBV20-1 and J is TRBJ2-7; D is uncertain. Deletions cut 6 bases from V and 0 bases from J, with 15 bases between. This CDR3 is 14 amino acids long. From germline, CDR1 is DFQATT and CDR2 SNEGSKA (reference sequence). The chain's CDR3 is CSAQPDINSYEQYL. The DNA for the CDR3 is TGCAGTGCCCAACCCGACATTAACTCCTACGAGCAGTACTTA.

The J gene is TRBJ2-5, the V gene TRBV20-1; D is unclear. The germline CDR1 and CDR2 sequences are DFQATT and SNEGSKA (reference sequence). The ends were cut back, 7 bases at V and 1 base at J, with 7 bases in the middle. The CDR3 covers 11 residues. The CDR3 nucleotides read TGCAGTGTAAATAGCCAAGAGACCCAGTACTTC. Translation: CSVNSQETQYF.

The rearrangement uses TRBV13 and TRBJ2-7; 10 nucleotides agree with TRBD1. Germline assignment: CDR1 PRHDT and CDR2 FYEKMQ (reference sequence). The trim removed 6 bases at V and 3 bases at J, leaving 11 bases unmatched. This CDR3 contains 16 residues. The CDR3 loop reads CASSFRPGQGLYEQYF. The DNA of the CDR3 is TGTGCCAGCAGTTTTAGACCGGGACAGGGGCTCTACGAGCAGTACTTC.

About this clonotype itself: This could be a read error, since a much larger clone is one nucleotide away. The chain uses TRBV5-4 and TRBJ2-5, with 7 bases identical to TRBD2. TRBJ2-7 matches the DNA end more closely, so the J call is doubtful. The CDR3 is 15 amino acids. Per the germline V gene, CDR1 is SGHNT and CDR2 is YYREEE (reference sequence). The CDR3 loop reads CASSLGREGPYEQYF. CDR3 DNA sequence: TGTGCCAGCAGCCTCGGCAGGGAGGGACCTTACGAGCAGTACTTC.

This clonotype was recorded many times. The V and J genes are TRBV5-1 and TRBJ2-7; TRBD1 matches at 12 bases. J lost 7 bases, V lost 3 bases, and 8 bases had no gene match. This CDR3 has 15 residues. From germline, CDR1 is SGHRS and CDR2 YFSETQ. CDR3 nucleotides: TGCGCCAGCAGCTCGTCCGGGACAGGGGGCAGGGAGCAGTACTTC. Residues: CASSSSGTGGREQYF.

The CDR3 DNA sequence: TGTGCCAGCAGTGAAGAAAGGACAGTCCACCTCTACGAGCAGTACTTC. Its protein product is CASSEERTVHLYEQYF. This sequence joins TRBV6-1 and TRBJ2-5; weak D call: TRBD1 (6 bases). The last part of the DNA fits TRBJ2-7 better; the J call may be wrong. The germline gives CDR1 MNHNS, CDR2 SASEGT. The CDR3 is 16 amino acids.

The chain carries TRBV18 and TRBJ1-1; 7 bases match TRBD1. Germline assignment: CDR1 KGHSH and CDR2 LQKENI. V gave up 4 bases and J gave up 0 bases; unmatched junction bases: 32. The CDR3 length is 24 residues. The chain's CDR3 is CASSRGTRGGQALQNRNLNTEAFF. The CDR3 DNA follows: TGTGCCAGCTCACGTGGAACGAGAGGGGGCCAGGCCCTTCAGAACAGAAACTTGAACACTGAAGCTTTCTTT.

This clonotype was counted at least ten times. The chain is built from TRBV5-1 and TRBJ1-2, with 7 bases identical to TRBD1. The germline V gene has CDR1 SGHRS and CDR2 YFSETQ. The length of the CDR3 is 15 residues. V was pared by 0 bases and J by 6 bases, with 8 bases of the junction left unmatched. The CDR3 nucleotides read TGCGCCAGCAGCTTGGCCAGGGGGGCTGGTGATGGCTACACCTTC. Protein: CASSLARGAGDGYTF.

DNA for the CDR3: TGTGCCAGCAGTGGGTTAAGTTTGGGGGCGGGTGAGCAGTTCTTC. Protein product: CASSGLSLGAGEQFF. The V call is TRBV6-1, the J call TRBJ2-1; D may be TRBD1 (6 bases). Germline CDR1 MNHNS, CDR2 SASEGT. V lost 4 bases, J lost 9 bases, and 19 bases lay in between. This CDR3 comprises 15 residues.

Of note for this clonotype: Possible read error: a much larger clone is one base away. The rearrangement uses TRBV7-2 and TRBJ2-1; no clear D gene. The germline CDR1 and CDR2 sequences are SGHTA and FQGNSA. The CDR3 covers 14 residues. Between the trimmed V and J ends, which lost 5 bases and 6 bases, there was a span of 14 bases. The CDR3 bases are TGTGCCAGCAGCCCTGGCCGGGCAAGCAATGAGCAGTTCTTC. Its protein product is CASSPGRASNEQFF.

The chain has TRBV9 and TRBJ1-2; D is ambiguous. The CDR3 extends over 13 amino acids. Germline-derived CDR1 and CDR2 are SGDLS and YYNGEE. Trimming stripped 3 bases from V and 8 bases from J, with 14 bases between. The CDR3, as DNA: TGTGCCAGCAGCGGCGGGCAGATTAACGGCTACACCTTC. It codes for CASSGGQINGYTF. Filled out from reference TRBV9 and TRBJ1-2, the complete variable domain reads DSGVTQTPKHLITATGQRVTLRCSPRSGDLSVYWYQQSLDQGLQFLIQYYNGEERAKGNILERFSAQQFPDLHSELNLSSLELGDSALYFCASSGGQINGYTFGSGTRLTVV.

This clonotype showed up just a few times. The chain combines TRBV6-5 with TRBJ1-6, with a possible D match to TRBD1 (6 bases). The CDR3 is made up of 15 amino acids. Germline CDR1 reads MNHEY; CDR2 reads SVGAGI. The V and J ends lost 5 bases and 13 bases respectively, with 21 bases between them. The CDR3 DNA reads as TGTGCCAGCAGTCAGGACGCGACCCAGAGGGGGCCCCTCCACTTT. Translating it yields CASSQDATQRGPLHF.

This clonotype was detected many times. The CDR3 spells CASSRGTGNYGYTF. The CDR3 nucleotides read TGCGCCAGCAGCCGTGGCACAGGCAACTATGGCTACACCTTC. The J gene is TRBJ1-2, the V gene TRBV5-1; maybe TRBD1 (5 bases). This CDR3 contains 14 residues. Trimming removed 4 bases from V and 2 bases from J, with 12 bases in between. Germline CDR1 SGHRS, CDR2 YFSETQ.

This clonotype was seen a few times. A much larger clone lies one base from this, so it may be a read error. The V gene is TRBV5-6, the J gene TRBJ2-3; TRBD1 matches 9 bases. The CDR3 is 15 residues long. Looked up from germline, CDR1 is SGHDT and CDR2 is YYEEEE. V lost 4 bases and J lost 6; bases outside the gene matches: 9. The CDR3 bases are TGTGCCAGCAGCCAAACAGGGGGCGCGTGGGATACGCAGTATTTT. This gives the protein CASSQTGGAWDTQYF.

The genes are TRBV7-6 and TRBJ2-5; D possibly corresponds to TRBD1 (6 bases). The DNA end lines up better with TRBJ2-7; the J call may be wrong. The CDR3 has 16 residues. Germline CDR1 is SGHVS and CDR2 is FNYEAQ. The CDR3 spells CASSLLTLDSSYEQYF. The CDR3 DNA reads TGTGCCAGCAGCTTACTAACTTTGGACAGCTCCTACGAGCAGTACTTC.

This clonotype was seen more than once but under ten times. This sequence joins TRBV6-5 and TRBJ1-1; D uncertain. Germline V gene data show CDR1 as MNHEY and CDR2 as SVGAGI. Trimming shortened V by 6 bases and J by 10 bases, and 18 bases separated the two germline ends. This CDR3 comprises 13 residues. CDR3 loop: CASSNGRPPRAFF. In DNA, the CDR3 is TGTGCCAGCAGCAACGGACGGCCTCCTCGAGCTTTCTTT.